One and the same sample provided the 8 T cell receptor beta chains below, sequenced in a study of cytomegalovirus exposure and HLA in healthy donors. The PCR made use of 60 Vbeta and 13 Jbeta primers. The assay was immunoSEQ multiplex PCR, and TCRdb's table has in-frame clones only and misses some. The sample includes roughly 190,000 clones, 85% to 90% seen only once; the top ten take around 1.4%. Sequencing used PBMCs. The receptors come from a man aged 25 to 40 in good health and CMV-seronegative.

V gene TRBV4-1 combines with J gene TRBJ1-1; possibly TRBD1 for D (6 bases). Trimming left V 3 bases short and J 0 bases short, with 11 bases between. CDR1 and CDR2 (germline): MGHRA, YSYEKL. This CDR3 contains 15 residues. The CDR3 here is CASSHGQTMNTEAFF. The CDR3 DNA follows: TGCGCCAGCAGCCATGGACAGACAATGAACACTGAAGCTTTCTTT.

The V call is TRBV28, the J call TRBJ2-3; TRBD2 aligns across 11 bases. V shed 3 bases and J 2 bases; nucleotides not matched to a gene: 7. The CDR3 is 17 amino acids. The germline CDR1 and CDR2 sequences are MDHEN and SYDVKM. The CDR3 is CASSLGGLAAYTDTQYF. CDR3 DNA sequence: TGTGCCAGCAGTTTGGGGGGACTAGCGGCATACACAGATACGCAGTATTTT.

A single count supports this clone. The rearrangement uses TRBV9 and TRBJ2-1; 7 nucleotides match TRBD1. This CDR3 has 15 residues. Germline V gene lookup returns CDR1 SGDLS and CDR2 YYNGEE. V was pared by 3 bases and J by 3 bases, with 6 bases of the junction left unmatched. CDR3 sequence reads: CASSGRDSNYNEQFF. Written as DNA, the CDR3 is TGTGCCAGCAGCGGCCGGGACAGCAACTACAATGAGCAGTTCTTC.

The rearrangement joins TRBV7-6 to TRBJ2-2; a possible D gene is TRBD2 (5 bases). This CDR3 contains 15 residues. From germline, CDR1 is SGHVS and CDR2 FNYEAQ. The ends were cut back, 5 bases at V and 5 bases at J, with 15 bases in the middle. CDR3 in amino acids: CASSPRGRGTGELFF. For the CDR3, the DNA is TGTGCCAGCAGCCCCCGAGGGAGAGGAACCGGGGAGCTGTTTTTT.

This chain links TRBV7-2 with TRBJ1-3, with D possibly TRBD1 on 5 matching bases. Germline loops: CDR1 SGHTA, CDR2 FQGNSA. V shed 5 bases and J shed 3 bases, with 11 bases lying between them. The CDR3 extends over 14 amino acids. The DNA of the CDR3 is TGTGCCAGCAGCCCCTCCGGGGGTGGAAACACCATATATTTT. As protein: CASSPSGGGNTIYF.

V gene TRBV5-4 combines with J gene TRBJ2-2, with 9 bases fitting TRBD1. This CDR3 contains 16 residues. Germline values: CDR1 SGHNT, CDR2 YYREEE (reference sequence). Trimming took 5 bases from V and 5 from J; bases not matched to a gene: 10. The CDR3 spells CASRHGTGSRTGELFF. CDR3 coding DNA: TGTGCCAGCAGACACGGGACAGGGAGTAGGACCGGGGAGCTGTTTTTT.

This chain joins TRBV7-9 and TRBJ2-7; no clear D. Germline CDR1 SEHNR, CDR2 FQNEAQ (reference sequence). Between the trimmed V and J ends, which lost 1 base and 0 bases, there was a span of 13 bases. The CDR3 extends over 16 amino acids. This chain's CDR3 is CASSLVGEIASYEQYF. The CDR3 bases are TGTGCCAGCAGCTTAGTAGGTGAGATAGCCTCCTACGAGCAGTACTTC.

Regarding this clone: As the CDR3 is not closed by the conserved phenylalanine or tryptophan, this likely results from a read error. It is unclear where the CDR3 begins or ends on the DNA, so no DNA is shown, and the CDR3 is as TCRdb lists it. The chain uses TRBV11-2 and TRBJ2-7; the table's D call, TRBD1, was not checked against the DNA. Germline V lookup: CDR1 SGHAT, CDR2 FQNNGV. The CDR3 spans 12 residues, counting both ends. The CDR3 sequence is CASSLSTETINL.